The 10 T cell receptor beta chains below come from one sample, sequenced in a study of blood T cell repertoires in COVID-19. Method: immunoSEQ multiplex PCR; TCRdb's copy keeps in-frame clones and lacks some. This table has more than 45,000 clones, 83% appearing once. What was sequenced was peripheral blood. The receptors were sampled from a man older than 75 in a cohort sampled during active COVID-19.

The chain couples TRBV6-2 or TRBV6-3 to TRBJ2-1; 7 bases align to TRBD2. CDR1 is MNHEY, CDR2 SVGEGT, per germline. The CDR3 has 15 amino acids. With V trimmed by 2 bases and J by 5 bases, 6 bases remained unmatched. CDR3: CASSYRGVGDNEQFF. DNA for the CDR3: TGTGCCAGCAGTTACCGGGGGGTCGGAGACAATGAGCAGTTCTTC.

The chain carries TRBV28 and TRBJ2-7, with D hard to call. V lost 4 bases, J lost 7 bases, and 8 bases lay in between. The CDR3 loop spans 11 amino acids. From germline, CDR1 is MDHEN and CDR2 SYDVKM. CDR3 in amino acids: CASSSPREQYF. The CDR3 DNA reads TGTGCCAGCAGTTCCCCGAGAGAGCAGTACTTC.

This sequence joins TRBV20-1 and TRBJ1-6, with D perhaps matching TRBD1 (5 bases). CDR1 is DFQATT, CDR2 SNEGSKA, per germline (reference sequence). The V and J ends lost 3 bases and 7 bases respectively, with 16 bases between them. The CDR3 is 15 residues long. CDR3 residues: CSASITGRVNSPLHF. In DNA, the CDR3 is TGCAGTGCTAGTATCACGGGCAGGGTAAATTCACCCCTCCACTTT.

The chain joins TRBV18 to TRBJ1-6; 7 bases line up with TRBD1. Germline-derived CDR1 and CDR2 are KGHSH and LQKENI. V gave up 1 base and J gave up 7 bases; unmatched junction bases: 10. This CDR3 is built from 17 residues. CDR3 DNA: TGTGCCAGCTCACCACGGCAGGGGGTAGGAGAGAATTCACCCCTCCACTTT. Translated: CASSPRQGVGENSPLHF.

The chain joins TRBV7-8 to TRBJ2-2; 7 bases align to TRBD1. Germline V CDR1 and CDR2: SGHVS, FQNEAQ. V lost 5 bases, J lost 2 bases, and 11 bases stayed unmatched. The CDR3 is 17 amino acids. In DNA, the CDR3 is TGTGCCAGCAGCGAGGGAATTGGGACAGTTAACACCGGGGAGCTGTTTTTT. This gives the protein CASSEGIGTVNTGELFF.

J is TRBJ1-1 and V is TRBV7-9, with 8 bases matching TRBD1. This CDR3 spans 16 amino acids. The germline V gene has CDR1 SEHNR and CDR2 FQNEAQ (reference sequence). After removal of 5 bases from V and 2 bases from J, the junction contained 10 bases not matched to a gene. The CDR3 spells CASSRATGVGNTEAFF. The CDR3, as DNA: TGTGCCAGCAGCCGCGCGACAGGGGTGGGAAACACTGAAGCTTTCTTT. Looking up the rest from reference TRBV7-9 and TRBJ1-1 gives the full variable domain: DTGVSQNPRHKITKRGQNVTFRCDPISEHNRLYWYRQTLGQGPEFLTYFQNEAQLEKSRLLSDRFSAERPKGSFSTLEIQRTEQGDSAMYLCASSRATGVGNTEAFFGQGTRLTVV.

The chain uses TRBV19 and TRBJ2-2; D gene ambiguous. The CDR3 covers 15 residues. CDR1 and CDR2 from the germline V gene are LNHDA and SQIVND (reference sequence). Trimming shortened V by 1 base and J by 1 base, and 7 bases separated the two germline ends. The CDR3 DNA sequence: TGTGCCAGTAGTATAGGGCGGCGGAACACCGGGGAGCTGTTTTTT. Residues: CASSIGRRNTGELFF. Full variable domain (missing parts from reference TRBV19 and TRBJ2-2): DGGITQSPKYLFRKEGQNVTLSCEQNLNHDAMYWYRQDPGQGLRLIYYSQIVNDFQKGDIAEGYSVSREKKESFPLTVTSAQKNPTAFYLCASSIGRRNTGELFFGEGSRLTVL.

This rearrangement joins TRBV6-5 to TRBJ1-1; the D gene is possibly TRBD1 (6 bases). Germline values: CDR1 MNHEY, CDR2 SVGAGI. This CDR3 has 14 amino acids. Trimming pared 5 bases from V and 7 bases from J, leaving 17 bases between. DNA for the CDR3: TGTGCCAGCAGTCCTACGCGGACAGATCTTGAAGCTTTCTTT. This sequence encodes CASSPTRTDLEAFF.

The chain links TRBV7-8 to TRBJ2-7; D possibly corresponds to TRBD2 (5 bases). The germline V and J ends were trimmed by 7 bases and 8 bases, with 18 bases remaining between them. CDR1 is SGHVS, CDR2 FQNEAQ, per germline. CDR3 length equals 13 residues. DNA of the CDR3: TGTGCCAGCAACCCCGGGGTCCGAGGACAGCAGTACTTC. This sequence encodes CASNPGVRGQQYF.

The chain combines TRBV29-1 with TRBJ2-7; 9 positions match TRBD1. In germline, CDR1 is SQVTM, CDR2 ANQGSEA. Trimming at V came to 5 bases and at J to 2 bases, leaving 4 bases not matched to a gene. The CDR3 length is 13 residues. CDR3 sequence (DNA): TGCAGCGTTAGGACAGGGGTTCCCTACGAGCAGTACTTC. This translates into CSVRTGVPYEQYF.